This T cell receptor (beta chain) was profiled in a study of T-cell memory formation after mild COVID-19 (dated by TCRdb to the early 2020s). For context, the study as a whole: TCR sequence clusters from the two donors were found to be largely donor specific. The cohort was made up of two young adult volunteers, one female and one male, who were previously healthy. In two donors, T-cell clones that expanded and contracted after mild COVID-19 were followed by sequencing TCRalpha and TCRbeta repertoires longitudinally.

The CDR3 runs 18 amino acids, cysteine and phenylalanine included. The sequence is cut down to CDR3 DNA, 54 bases in frame from base 1. Trimming accounts for 0 bases at V and 7 bases at J, while the number of junction bases matched to no gene is 11. The germline V gene sets CDR1 to SGDLS and CDR2 to YYNGEE. Of note for this clonotype: Its antigen is unknown. The record has no base qualities; no much larger clone is one base away.

Ficoll-Paque density gradient centrifugation was used to isolate PBMCs. What the work shows at the level of the full study, not this receptor alone: Contracting CD4+ clones appeared mostly in the CM and EM memory subsets, whereas CD8+ clones were enriched in EMRA. Balanced CD4/CD8 phenotypes were observed for clones contracting from day 15 to 85, whereas a bias towards CD4+ was observed for a second wave of clones expanding from day 15 to 37. SARS-CoV-2 specificity of the second-wave clones peaking on day 37 was not confirmed. The detection of some responding clones in pre-infection memory suggests that pre-existing cross-reactive memory T cells joined the SARS-CoV-2 response. The study covered only a couple of mild cases, and larger cohorts including severe cases with pre-infection samples were considered necessary.

This sample was sequenced with an Illumina NovaSeq 6000. Using 5'RACE with constant-segment primers, TCRalpha and TCRbeta cDNA libraries were constructed, with sample barcodes and unique molecular identifiers added in the process. Trizol reagent was used to extract RNA from every sample. Libraries were amplified in two PCR steps, with a second sample barcode and Illumina TruSeq adapters added in the second step. Libraries were sequenced on an Illumina NovaSeq with 2 x 150 bp paired-end reads. The study's own analysis went as follows. The reads were demultiplexed and collapsed into UMI-guided consensus sequences using migec v1.2.7. Using mixcr v2.1.11, UMI consensuses were aligned to TRA and TRB V and J templates and then assembled into clonotypes. Clonotypes were classified as expanded or contracted when called significant by both edgeR and NoisET, with noise models trained on biological replicates. For edgeR calls, the thresholds were a false discovery rate-adjusted p below 0.01 and a log2 fold-change of 1. As an exploratory analysis of dynamics, max-normalized trajectories of the 1000 most abundant clonotypes were examined by PCA with hierarchical clustering. Separately sequenced CD4+ and CD8+ repertoires were used to assign the CD4 or CD8 phenotype of responding clones. TCRdb ran its own pipeline on the public reads, namely fastp trimming at Q25 and MiXCR clone calling, and kept in-frame beta chains. Duplicate CDR3 protein sequences are folded into a single record with the most common DNA and genes. In this record, the V and J calls reflect TCRdb's handling and not the investigators' own analysis. For this sample the table gives roughly 320,000 distinct CDR3 sequences, of which 25% to 30% were detected only once. The top ten clonotypes cover roughly 14% of the sample.

The specimen sequenced was PBMCs or a T cell subset sorted from them (not recorded which). This receptor chain uses TRBV9 and TRBJ2-2; TRBD2 agrees with 11 junctional bases. The sequence was collected from an adult woman who had mild COVID-19 (a few samples of this study predate the infection). The sample titles of this study are shuffled in the database, so cell type and time point are left out; the donor was told from shared clones. CDR3 sequence: CASSVEVTSGIQSGELFF. The nucleotides read TGTGCCAGCAGCGTAGAGGTGACTAGCGGGATCCAAAGCGGGGAGCTGTTTTTT.